The T cell receptor beta chain described here comes from a study of cytomegalovirus exposure and HLA in healthy donors. PCR primers comprised 60 Vbeta and 13 Jbeta primers. Here immunoSEQ multiplex PCR was the method, and the copy in TCRdb shows in-frame clones only, minus some. The data contain 100,000 or so clones, approximately 80% of them singletons. CDR3 size: 14 residues. From germline, CDR1 is SQVTM and CDR2 ANQGSEA. Trimming pared 6 bases from V and 6 bases from J, leaving 20 bases between. A remark on this clone: The antigen is not known.

Whole-study findings and limits: A later analysis appeared to link common viral pathogens to several of the most significant clusters.

This TCR was sampled from a young woman in good health and CMV-seronegative. Sequenced input: PBMCs. The chain carries TRBV29-1 and TRBJ1-2; perhaps TRBD1 as D (5 bases). CDR3 DNA: TGCAGCGTCTACGGGGGGAGGGTAGTCGATGGCTACACCTTC. Protein sequence: CSVYGGRVVDGYTF.